One sample yielded the 14 T cell receptor beta chains listed below, sequenced in a study of T cells in Graves' hyperthyroidism and ophthalmopathy. Researchers took RNA transcripts and amplified the TCR beta CDR3 regions from them. The HTBI primer set drove a first-round RT-PCR of the TCR CDR3. MiXCR, applied by TCRdb to the multiplex PCR reads, yields one record per CDR3 protein. Of more than 500,000 distinct CDR3 sequences listed, 15% to 20% are singletons. Sequenced input: blood. The receptors originated from a woman in her twenties or thirties with Graves' hyperthyroidism.

This clonotype appeared many times. This chain uses TRBV7-2 with TRBJ2-7; D gene uncertain. There are 14 residues in the CDR3. In germline, CDR1 is SGHTA, CDR2 FQGNSA. V shed 1 base and J shed 2 bases, with 9 bases lying between them. In nucleotides, the CDR3 is TGTGCCAGCAGCTTAGATCCGGCAACCTACGAGCAGTACTTC. It yields the protein CASSLDPATYEQYF.

The chain couples TRBV6-8 to TRBJ2-7; 7 nucleotides agree with TRBD1. V lost 0 bases, J lost 6 bases, and 11 bases stayed unmatched. Germline values: CDR1 MNHGY, CDR2 SAAAGT. CDR3 length: 16 amino acids. DNA of the CDR3: TGTGCCAGCAGTTACTCGACCGGGCAGGGGGTCTTCGAGCAGTACTTC. It yields the protein CASSYSTGQGVFEQYF.

Turning to this clonotype: Given a much more abundant clone one base away, this may be a read error. This chain links TRBV20-1 with TRBJ2-1; 9 bases align to TRBD1. Per germline, CDR1 DFQATT and CDR2 SNEGSKA (reference sequence). This CDR3 has 14 residues. The CDR3 is CCTGAGQGRNEQFF. CDR3 nucleotide sequence: TGCTGTACCGGGGCGGGACAGGGTCGCAATGAGCAGTTCTTC.

Many counts were recorded for this clonotype. The chain recombines TRBV27 with TRBJ2-1; no clear D gene. The CDR3 contains 15 residues. Germline-derived CDR1 and CDR2 are MNHEY and SMNVEV (reference sequence). Trimming removed 2 bases at V and 4 bases at J, with 12 bases between. This CDR3 reads CASSLMGGTYNEQFF. For the CDR3, the DNA is TGTGCCAGCAGTTTAATGGGTGGAACATACAATGAGCAGTTCTTC.

In its sample, this clonotype was seen a few times. V usage is TRBV27 and J usage is TRBJ2-7, with 9 nucleotides matching TRBD2. The CDR3 length is 17 residues. V was pared by 5 bases and J by 0 bases, with 11 bases of the junction left unmatched. From germline, CDR1 is MNHEY and CDR2 SMNVEV (reference sequence). Here the CDR3 reads CASSPTVPSGTSYEQYF. The CDR3 nucleotides are TGTGCCAGCAGTCCGACCGTCCCTAGCGGGACCTCCTACGAGCAGTACTTC.

The V and J genes are TRBV12-3 or TRBV12-4 and TRBJ2-7; 8 positions agree with TRBD1. The CDR3 sequence is 17 residues long. The ends lost 4 bases at V and 0 bases at J; junction bases unmatched: 11. Here the CDR3 reads CASSSPPGQETSYEQYF. In DNA, the CDR3 is TGTGCCAGCAGTTCACCACCGGGACAGGAAACCTCCTACGAGCAGTACTTC.

This clonotype occurred a few times. V gene TRBV20-1 combines with J gene TRBJ2-3; 9 bases fit TRBD2. The CDR3 totals 17 residues. Looked up from germline, CDR1 is DFQATT and CDR2 is SNEGSKA (reference sequence). The V gene end was trimmed by 0 bases and the J gene end by 2 bases; junction bases not matched to a gene: 9. The CDR3 sequence: CSARDASSGTNTDTQYF. CDR3 nucleotide sequence: TGCAGTGCTAGAGATGCCTCTAGCGGGACAAACACAGATACGCAGTATTTT.

This clonotype was counted a single time. The chain links TRBV19 to TRBJ2-3; D gene ambiguous. This CDR3 contains 14 residues. The germline V gene has CDR1 LNHDA and CDR2 SQIVND (reference sequence). Trimming shortened V by 0 bases and J by 2 bases, and 6 bases separated the two germline ends. CDR3 sequence (DNA): TGTGCCAGTAGTATAGACCTAAACACAGATACGCAGTATTTT. Residues: CASSIDLNTDTQYF.

This clonotype showed up many times. V and J are TRBV12-3 or TRBV12-4 and TRBJ2-7; 10 bases are shared with TRBD2. J was trimmed by 6 bases and V by 4 bases; bases with no gene match: 6. The CDR3 extends over 14 amino acids. DNA of the CDR3: TGTGCCAGCAGTTGGGCTAGCGGGAGTTTCGAGCAGTACTTC. Amino acids: CASSWASGSFEQYF.

Notes on this clonotype: A clone one base away is much larger, so this may be a read error. This chain uses TRBV30 with TRBJ2-3; a possible D gene is TRBD2 (5 bases). The CDR3 has 14 amino acids. Germline CDR1 is GTSNPN and CDR2 is SVGIG (reference sequence). The V end lost 0 bases, the J end lost 11 bases, and 18 bases lay between the germline ends. The CDR3 sequence is CAWSVRESRSGQYF. Here the CDR3 DNA reads TGTGCCTGGAGTGTAAGGGAGAGTCGGAGTGGGCAGTATTTT.

This clonotype occurred many times. The chain uses TRBV6-2 or TRBV6-3 and TRBJ2-5, with D tentatively TRBD2 (7 bases). CDR3 size: 17 residues. The V and J ends lost 4 bases and 5 bases respectively, with 23 bases between them. From germline, CDR1 is MNHEY and CDR2 SVGEGT. CDR3 sequence (DNA): TGTGCCAGCAGTTCCCCAGTGGCAGCGGGACACGGTGAGACCCAGTACTTC. Its translation is CASSSPVAAGHGETQYF.

The V call is TRBV5-6, the J call TRBJ1-2; 9 bases line up with TRBD1. This CDR3 region has 13 residues. Germline CDR1 SGHDT, CDR2 YYEEEE. V was pared by 6 bases and J by 4 bases, with 4 bases of the junction left unmatched. DNA of the CDR3: TGTGCCAGCAAAGAACAGGGGGCCTATGGCTACACCTTC. Translating it yields CASKEQGAYGYTF.

This clonotype was seen many times. This chain uses TRBV12-3 or TRBV12-4 with TRBJ2-1, with TRBD1 matching over 8 bases. This CDR3 region has 15 residues. V lost 1 base and J lost 3; bases outside the gene matches: 2. DNA for the CDR3: TGTGCCAGCAGTTTAGGGACAGGGATCTACAATGAGCAGTTCTTC. It is translated as CASSLGTGIYNEQFF.

This chain connects TRBV20-1 to TRBJ2-1; no reliable D call. Trimming cost V 0 bases and J 0 bases, with 12 bases left between them. The CDR3 runs 16 residues. Germline-derived CDR1 and CDR2 are DFQATT and SNEGSKA (reference sequence). CDR3: CSARDVTLPSYNEQFF. In DNA, the CDR3 is TGCAGTGCTAGAGATGTGACACTCCCCTCCTACAATGAGCAGTTCTTC.